Ten or more counts support the clone carrying this TCR beta chain. Its antigen is unknown. The sample comes from a study of early T cells in non-severe SARS-CoV-2 infection. Study-wide results and caveats: Reliance on VDJdb matching favored anti-spike CD8 responses; private and CD4 specificities were missed.

The CDR3 loop spans 15 amino acids. Germline V CDR1 and CDR2: SQVTM, ANQGSEA. Trimming removed 0 bases from V and 4 bases from J; junction bases left unmatched: 6. TCRdb independently ran MiXCR on the 5' RACE reads; one entry per CDR3 protein. The table has tens of thousands of distinct CDR3 sequences, around 3.3% seen once; the top ten hold around 5.6%. The clonotype was recovered from an adult who was a healthcare worker with PCR-confirmed SARS-CoV-2 infection or an uninfected control (not recorded which). Sequencing was performed on whole blood. The V call is TRBV29-1, the J call TRBJ2-3; 8 nucleotides agree with TRBD1. CDR3 in DNA: TGCAGCGTTGAAGAGTCGGGCAGGGGGCCAGATACGCAGTATTTT. Protein: CSVEESGRGPDTQYF.